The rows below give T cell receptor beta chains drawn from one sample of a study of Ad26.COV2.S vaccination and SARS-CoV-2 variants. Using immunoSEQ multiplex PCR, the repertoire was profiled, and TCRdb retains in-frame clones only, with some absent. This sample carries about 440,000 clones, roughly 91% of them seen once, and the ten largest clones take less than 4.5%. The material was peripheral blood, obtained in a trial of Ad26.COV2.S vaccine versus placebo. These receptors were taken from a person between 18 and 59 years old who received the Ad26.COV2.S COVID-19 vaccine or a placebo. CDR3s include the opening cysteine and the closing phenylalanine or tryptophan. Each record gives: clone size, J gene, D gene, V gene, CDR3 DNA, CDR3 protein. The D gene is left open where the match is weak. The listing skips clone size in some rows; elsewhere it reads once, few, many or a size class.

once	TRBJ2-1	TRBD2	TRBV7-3	TGTGCCAGCAGCTTATGGCCAGGGCGGGAGAATGAGCAGTTCTTC	CASSLWPGRENEQFF
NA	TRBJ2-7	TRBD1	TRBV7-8	TGTGCCAGCAGCCTAGCCGACAGGGCTCGTGAGCAGTACTTC	CASSLADRAREQYF
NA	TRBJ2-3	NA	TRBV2	TGTGCCAGCCGCCGAGGGGGCACAGATACGCAGTATTTT	CASRRGGTDTQYF
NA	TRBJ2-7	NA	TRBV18	TGTGCCAGCTCTACGGGCAGGGGAGCCTCCTACGAGCAGTACTTC	CASSTGRGASYEQYF
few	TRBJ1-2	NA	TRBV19	TGTGCCAGTAGTATAACCGCAGGGCGGGGCTACACCTTC	CASSITAGRGYTF
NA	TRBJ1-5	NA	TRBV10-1	TGCGCCAGCAGTGCGGACAGTCCAAAAGGCAATCAGCCCCAGCATTTT	CASSADSPKGNQPQHF
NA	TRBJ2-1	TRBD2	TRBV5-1	TGCGCCAGCAGCGCCGCGGGAGTCTCCAATGAGCAGTTCTTC	CASSAAGVSNEQFF
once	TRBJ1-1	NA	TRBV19	TGTGCCAGTAGTATAATTCGGCTCGGAGTTGAAGCTTTCTTT	CASSIIRLGVEAFF
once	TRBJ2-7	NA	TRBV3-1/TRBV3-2	TGTGCCAGCAGCCAACCATGGACGGACAAACGTTACGAGCAGTACTTC	CASSQPWTDKRYEQYF
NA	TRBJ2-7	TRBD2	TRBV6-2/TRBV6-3	TGTGCCAGCAGTTACTCCGGGGGGAGTGAGCAGTACTTC	CASSYSGGSEQYF
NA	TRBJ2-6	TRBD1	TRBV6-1	TGTGCCAGCAGTGGAGGACAGGGAATGGGGTCTGGGGCCAACGTCCTGACTTTC	CASSGGQGMGSGANVLTF
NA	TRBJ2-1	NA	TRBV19	TGTGCCAGTAGTCCAACTCCGGCGGGGCGGCTCAATGAGCAGTTCTTC	CASSPTPAGRLNEQFF
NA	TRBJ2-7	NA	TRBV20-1	TGCAGTGCTAGAGTGAAGTACGAGCAGTACTTC	CSARVKYEQYF
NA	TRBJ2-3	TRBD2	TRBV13	TGTGCCAGCAGCTTGGGACTAGCGGGAGTGATAGATACGCAGTATTTT	CASSLGLAGVIDTQYF
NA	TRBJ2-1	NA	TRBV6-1	TGTGCCAGCAGTGAAGCGCTAAGCAAACCCAACAATGAGCAGTTCTTC	CASSEALSKPNNEQFF
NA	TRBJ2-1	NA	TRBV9	TGTGCCAGCAGCGTAGAGCTTCTAAGCTCCTACAATGAGCAGTTCTTC	CASSVELLSSYNEQFF
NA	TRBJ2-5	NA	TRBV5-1	TGCGCCAGCAGCTTGGGGGGGGTACCCCAAGAGACCCAGTACTTC	CASSLGGVPQETQYF
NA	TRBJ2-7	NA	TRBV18	TGTGCCAGCTCACCAGGGACCTCCTACGAGCAGTACTTC	CASSPGTSYEQYF
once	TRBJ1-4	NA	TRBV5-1	TGCGCCAGCAGGGACCCTGGGGGGCTCGGTGAAAAACTGTTTTTT	CASRDPGGLGEKLFF
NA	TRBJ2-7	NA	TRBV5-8	TGTGCCAGCAGCTTGCTGGAAGGGGGATTCTCCTACGAGCAGTACTTC	CASSLLEGGFSYEQYF
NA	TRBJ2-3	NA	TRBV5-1	TGCGCCAGCAGCTCCGACCGACTAGGGAGCACAGATACGCAGTATTTT	CASSSDRLGSTDTQYF
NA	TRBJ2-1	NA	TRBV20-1	TGCAGTTGGGTACACAATGAGCAGTTCTTC	CSWVHNEQFF
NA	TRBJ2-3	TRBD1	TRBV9	TGTGCCAGCAGCGGTCCGGGACAGTTTGGTCCAAGCACAGATACGCAGTATTTT	CASSGPGQFGPSTDTQYF
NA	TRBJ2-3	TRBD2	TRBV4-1	TGCGCCAGCAGCCGAATAGCGGGGATAGGAGATACGCAGTATTTT	CASSRIAGIGDTQYF
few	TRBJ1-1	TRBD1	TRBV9	TGTGCCAGCAGCCCTCGGACAGGGAACACTGAAGCTTTCTTT	CASSPRTGNTEAFF
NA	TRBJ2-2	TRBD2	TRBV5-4	TGTGCCAGCAGCTCGGGACTAGCGTTTAACACCGGGGAGCTGTTTTTT	CASSSGLAFNTGELFF
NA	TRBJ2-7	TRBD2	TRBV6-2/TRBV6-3	TGTGCCAGCAGTTATCAAGGACTAGTTTACTACGAGCAGTACTTC	CASSYQGLVYYEQYF
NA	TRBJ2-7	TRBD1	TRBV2	TGTGCCAGCAGCCGGGACAGGGGTTCCGAGCAGTACTTC	CASSRDRGSEQYF
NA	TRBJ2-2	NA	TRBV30	TGTGCCTGGAGTTGGGACGAGAACACCGGGGAGCTGTTTTTT	CAWSWDENTGELFF
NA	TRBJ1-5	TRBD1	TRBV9	TGTGCCAGCAGCGTAGGGGGACAGGACCAAGTGAGGAATCAGCCCCAGCATTTT	CASSVGGQDQVRNQPQHF
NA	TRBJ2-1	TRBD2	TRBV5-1	TGCGCCAGCAGCTTGGCTGGCGGGAGGCCCTACAATGAGCAGTTCTTC	CASSLAGGRPYNEQFF
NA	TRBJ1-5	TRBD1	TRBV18	TGTGCCAGCTCACCCGGACAGGCCCCCAATCAGCCCCAGCATTTT	CASSPGQAPNQPQHF
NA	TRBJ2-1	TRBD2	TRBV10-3	TGTGCCATCAGTGAGATCGGGGCTAGCGGGAGTCCCAATGAGCAGTTCTTC	CAISEIGASGSPNEQFF
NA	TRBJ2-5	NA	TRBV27	TGTGCCAGCAGTCCCAATAGAGCGACAGGCTCGAGAGGGGAGACCCAGTACTTC	CASSPNRATGSRGETQYF
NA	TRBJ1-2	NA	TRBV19	TGTGCCAGTAGTATTGTGACTCCCAGATATGGCTACACCTTC	CASSIVTPRYGYTF
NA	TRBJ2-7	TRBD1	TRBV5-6	TGTGCCAGCAGCTTGGGGACAGGGGGCTACGAGCAGTACTTC	CASSLGTGGYEQYF
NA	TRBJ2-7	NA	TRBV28	TGTGCCAGCAGTTCAATAGCCCACGAGCAGTACTTC	CASSSIAHEQYF
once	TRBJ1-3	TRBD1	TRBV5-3	TGTGCCAGAACCAGCCAAGGGGACAGGGAAAGTGGGACTGGAAACACCATATATTTT	CARTSQGDRESGTGNTIYF
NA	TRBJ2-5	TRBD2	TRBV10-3	TGTGCCTCCGCCCGACTAGCGGGGCAAGAGACCCAGTACTTC	CASARLAGQETQYF
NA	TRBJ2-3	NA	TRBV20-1	TGCAGTGCTAGTGGTATGTGGGGCACAGATACGCAGTATTTT	CSASGMWGTDTQYF
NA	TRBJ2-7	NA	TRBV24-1	TGTGCCACCAGTGATGGGACCTTTCGCGAGCAGTACTTC	CATSDGTFREQYF
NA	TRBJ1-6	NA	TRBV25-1	TGTGCCAGCAGTGAGGGCCGGGACGGTAATTCACCCCTCCACTTT	CASSEGRDGNSPLHF
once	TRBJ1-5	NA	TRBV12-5	TGTGCTAGTGGTTTGGAGAGCAATCAGCCCCAGCATTTT	CASGLESNQPQHF
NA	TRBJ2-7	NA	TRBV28	TGTGCCAGCAGTTTGGGGACTGACAGCAAGAAGTACTTC	CASSLGTDSKKYF
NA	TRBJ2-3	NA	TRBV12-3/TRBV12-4	TGTGCCAGCAGTTCCAGGGGCACAGATACGCAGTATTTT	CASSSRGTDTQYF
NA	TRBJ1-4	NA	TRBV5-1	TGCGCCAGCAGCCCAACAACCGGGGGGCGGGATGAAAAACTGTTTTTT	CASSPTTGGRDEKLFF
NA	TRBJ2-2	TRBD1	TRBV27	TGTGCCAGCAGTCTTTCCGGCAGGGGGTTAGGGGAGCTGTTTTTT	CASSLSGRGLGELFF
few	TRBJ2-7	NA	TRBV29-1	TGCAGCGTCGGAGTGACTCCCCAGGACGAGCAGTACTTC	CSVGVTPQDEQYF
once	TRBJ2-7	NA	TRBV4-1	TGCGCCAGCAGCCAAGAATTCGGGAGCTCCTACGAGCAGTACTTC	CASSQEFGSSYEQYF
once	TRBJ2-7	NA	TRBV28	TGTGCCAGCAGTACCCCTTACGAGCAGTACTTC	CASSTPYEQYF
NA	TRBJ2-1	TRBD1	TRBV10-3	TGTGCCACCCACCCGACCGGGACAGGGTTCAATGAGCAGTTCTTC	CATHPTGTGFNEQFF